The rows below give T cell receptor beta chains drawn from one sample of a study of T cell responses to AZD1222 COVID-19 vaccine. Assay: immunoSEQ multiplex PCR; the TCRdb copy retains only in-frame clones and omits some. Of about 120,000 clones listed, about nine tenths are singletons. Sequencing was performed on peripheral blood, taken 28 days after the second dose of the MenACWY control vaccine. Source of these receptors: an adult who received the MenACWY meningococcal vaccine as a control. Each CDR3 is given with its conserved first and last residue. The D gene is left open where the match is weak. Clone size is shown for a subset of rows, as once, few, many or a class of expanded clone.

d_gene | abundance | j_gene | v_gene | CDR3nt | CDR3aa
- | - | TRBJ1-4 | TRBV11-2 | TGTGCCAGCAGCTTACAAGACGAAAAACTGTTTTTT | CASSLQDEKLFF
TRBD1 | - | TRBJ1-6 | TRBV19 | TGTGCCAGTAGTACTACCGGGACAGAGAATTCACCCCTCCACTTT | CASSTTGTENSPLHF
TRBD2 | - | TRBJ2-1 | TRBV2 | TGTGCCAGCAGGGGGGCTAGCGGGTACAATGAGCAGTTCTTC | CASRGASGYNEQFF
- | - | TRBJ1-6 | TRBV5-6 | TGTGCCAGCAGCCAATGGACGGCTTATAATTCACCCCTCCACTTT | CASSQWTAYNSPLHF
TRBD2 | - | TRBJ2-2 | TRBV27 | TGTGCCAGCAGCTCCGGACTAGCGGGGTACACCGGGGAGCTGTTTTTT | CASSSGLAGYTGELFF
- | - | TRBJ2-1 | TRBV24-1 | TGTGCCACCAGTGATAACGGTCCTAGCGTCAATGGACACAATGAGCAGTTCTTC | CATSDNGPSVNGHNEQFF
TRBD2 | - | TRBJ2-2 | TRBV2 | TGTGCCAGCAGTAGACTAGCGGGAGGCACCGGGGAGCTGTTTTTT | CASSRLAGGTGELFF
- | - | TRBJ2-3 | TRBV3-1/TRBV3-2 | TGTGCCAGCAGCCAAGATCCGATCGCCACAGATACGCAGTATTTT | CASSQDPIATDTQYF
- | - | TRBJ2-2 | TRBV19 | TGTGCCAGTAGTAAGTCAGCCTCTATTACCGGGGAGCTGTTTTTT | CASSKSASITGELFF
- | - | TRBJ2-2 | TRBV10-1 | TGCGCCAGCAGTGAGTGGGAATCCGGGGAGCTGTTTTTT | CASSEWESGELFF
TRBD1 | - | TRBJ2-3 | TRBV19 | TGTGCCAGTAGTACCGGGACAGGGGACACCACAGATACGCAGTATTTT | CASSTGTGDTTDTQYF
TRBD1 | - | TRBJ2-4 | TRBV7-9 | TGTGCCAGCAGCTTACGGACAGGGGTTGACATTCAGTACTTC | CASSLRTGVDIQYF
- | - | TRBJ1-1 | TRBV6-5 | TGTGCCAGCAGTTACCTGGGGAGCTATGAAGCTTTCTTT | CASSYLGSYEAFF
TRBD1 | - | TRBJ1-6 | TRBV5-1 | TGCGCCAGCAGCTTGGTGGGACAGGATAATTCACCCCTCCACTTT | CASSLVGQDNSPLHF
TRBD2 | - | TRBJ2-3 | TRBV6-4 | TGTGCCAGCAGTTCGGGGGGGGCCTCAGATACGCAGTATTTT | CASSSGGASDTQYF
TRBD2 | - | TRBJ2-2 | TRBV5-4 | TGTGCCAGCAGCGCCGGGACTAGCAGGTCCAGTGGGGAGCTGTTTTTT | CASSAGTSRSSGELFF
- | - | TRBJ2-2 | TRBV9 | TGTGCCAGCAGCGTAGACGGCAGGGTGAACACCGGGGAGCTGTTTTTT | CASSVDGRVNTGELFF
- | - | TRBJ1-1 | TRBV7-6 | TGTGCCAGCAGCTTATTGGCTTGGAACACTGAAGCTTTCTTT | CASSLLAWNTEAFF
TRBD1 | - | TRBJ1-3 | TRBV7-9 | TGTGCCAGCAGCTTCCCGGACAGGGCTGGAAACACCATATATTTT | CASSFPDRAGNTIYF
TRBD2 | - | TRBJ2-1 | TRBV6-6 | TGTGCCAGCAGTTCCTCCTATTCTTCCCTCGGGGGGGGGATCTTC | CASSSSYSSLGGGIF
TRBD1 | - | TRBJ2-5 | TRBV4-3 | TGCGCCAGCAGCCAAGGAACGGGGACAGGGGAGCTGACCCAGTACTTC | CASSQGTGTGELTQYF
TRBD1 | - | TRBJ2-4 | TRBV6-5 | TGTGCCAGCAAAACAGGGGTAGCCAAAAACATTCAGTACTTC | CASKTGVAKNIQYF
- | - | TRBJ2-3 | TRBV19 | TGTGCCAGTAGTCCTCCCCTCCCCCGGACAGTTTCTAGCACAGATACGCAGTATTTT | CASSPPLPRTVSSTDTQYF
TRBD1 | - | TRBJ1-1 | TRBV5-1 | TGCGCCAGCAGCGGAACAGGGGGCGCATACACTGAAGCTTTCTTT | CASSGTGGAYTEAFF
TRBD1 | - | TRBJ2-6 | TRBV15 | TGTGCCACCAGCAGAGGTCCCGGGACAGCTTACTCTGGGGCCAACGTCCTGACTTTC | CATSRGPGTAYSGANVLTF
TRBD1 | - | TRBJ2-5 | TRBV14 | TGTGCCAGCAGCCACATGGGGACAGGGCGAGAGACCCAGTACTTC | CASSHMGTGRETQYF
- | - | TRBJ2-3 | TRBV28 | TGTGCCAGCAGTTTCCCCCCTGCGGGCGACACAGATACGCAGTATTTT | CASSFPPAGDTDTQYF
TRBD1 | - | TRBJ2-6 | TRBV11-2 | TGTGCCAGCAGCTCATACCTCAGGGGGTCTGGGGCCAACGTCCTGACTTTC | CASSSYLRGSGANVLTF
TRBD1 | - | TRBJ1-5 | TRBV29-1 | TGCAGCGTTGGGGCAGGGGGGAGTCAGCCCCAGCATTTT | CSVGAGGSQPQHF
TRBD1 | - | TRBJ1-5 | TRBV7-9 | TGTGCCAGCAGCCAGACAGGGGGCGAGGATCAGCCCCAGCATTTT | CASSQTGGEDQPQHF
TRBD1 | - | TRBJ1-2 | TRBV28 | TGTGCCAGCAGTAAACTAGGGACAGGGGGGAATGGCTACACCTTC | CASSKLGTGGNGYTF
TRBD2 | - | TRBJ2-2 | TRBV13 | TGTGCCAGCAGCTTAGGCCTAGCGGGAGAATGGGAGCTGTTTTTT | CASSLGLAGEWELFF
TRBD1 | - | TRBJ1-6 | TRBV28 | TGTGCCAGCAGTTTACTGGACAGGAATAATTCACCCCTCCACTTT | CASSLLDRNNSPLHF
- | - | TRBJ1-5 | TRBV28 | TGTGCCAGCATCGGGGGGCTTCAGCCCCAGCATTTT | CASIGGLQPQHF
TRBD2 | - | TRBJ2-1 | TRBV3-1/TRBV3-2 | TGTGCCAGCAGCCAAGACCGGACTAGCGGGGTCAGATACAATGAGCAGTTCTTC | CASSQDRTSGVRYNEQFF
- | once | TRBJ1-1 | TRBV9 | TGTGCCAGCAGCGTAGAGGTCGTGGCCAGTGCGACTTTCTTT | CASSVEVVASATFF
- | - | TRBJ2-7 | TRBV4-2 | TGTGCCAGCAGCCAACCCACCGACTACGAGCAGTACTTC | CASSQPTDYEQYF
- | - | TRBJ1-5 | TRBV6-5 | TGTGCCAGCAGGTTACGGACAGCCCGGGAGCCCCAGCATTTT | CASRLRTAREPQHF
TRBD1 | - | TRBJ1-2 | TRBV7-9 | TGTGCCAGCAGCCCAGGGACAGAAGTCTATGGCTACACCTTC | CASSPGTEVYGYTF
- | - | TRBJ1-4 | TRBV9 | TGTGCCAGCAGCGTAGGAGGGAATCGGGTCGCAACTAATGAAAAACTGTTTTTT | CASSVGGNRVATNEKLFF
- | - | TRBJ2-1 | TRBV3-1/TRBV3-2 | TGTGCCAGCAGCCAAGAATATAAAAACAATGAGCAGTTCTTC | CASSQEYKNNEQFF
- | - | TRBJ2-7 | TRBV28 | TGTGCCAGCAACCTAAGCGGGCCGCCCTACGAGCAGTACTTC | CASNLSGPPYEQYF
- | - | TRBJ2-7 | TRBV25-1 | TGTGCCAGCAGTGAACCCCTAGACTACGAGCAGTACTTC | CASSEPLDYEQYF
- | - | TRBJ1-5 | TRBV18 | TGTGCCAGCTCACCGACCCGGGGGCCATCCCCGGATCAGCCCCAGCATTTT | CASSPTRGPSPDQPQHF
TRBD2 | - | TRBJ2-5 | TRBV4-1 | TGCGCCAGCAGCCACAGCGGGAGACGCGAGACCCAGTACTTC | CASSHSGRRETQYF
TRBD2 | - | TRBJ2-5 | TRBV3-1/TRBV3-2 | TGTGCCAGCAGCCAAGTGGTGGCGGGACTAGCGGCCCCCTCGGACCAGTACTTC | CASSQVVAGLAAPSDQYF
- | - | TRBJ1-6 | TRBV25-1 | TGTGCCAGTCGGACGGCTAATTCACCCCTCCACTTT | CASRTANSPLHF
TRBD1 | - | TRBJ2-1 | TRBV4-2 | TGTGCCAGCAGCCAAGCACCGGGACAGGGGGCATATGAGCAGTTCTTC | CASSQAPGQGAYEQFF
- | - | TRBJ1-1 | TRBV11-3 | TGTGCCAGCAGTAAAGCAAACACTGAAGCTTTCTTT | CASSKANTEAFF
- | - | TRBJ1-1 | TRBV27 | TGTGCCAGCAGTTGGGGGGCAATTGGCACTGAAGCTTTCTTT | CASSWGAIGTEAFF